Listed here are 6 T cell receptor beta chains from one sample, sequenced in a study of cytomegalovirus exposure and HLA in healthy donors. The assay was immunoSEQ multiplex PCR, and TCRdb's table has in-frame clones only and misses some. The table records 200,000 to 250,000 clones, 80% to 85% of them present only once. The specimen sequenced was PBMCs. These receptor sequences come from a woman between 25 and 40 years old in good health and CMV-seropositive.

The J gene is TRBJ2-4, the V gene TRBV9, with D perhaps assigned TRBD1 or TRBD2 (5 bases each). The CDR3 has 14 amino acids. Germline-derived CDR1 and CDR2 are SGDLS and YYNGEE. Trimming pared 3 bases from V and 3 bases from J, leaving 10 bases between. The CDR3 loop is CASSARGGKNIQYF. DNA for the CDR3: TGTGCCAGCAGCGCCCGGGGCGGCAAAAACATTCAGTACTTC.

This chain connects TRBV11-1 to TRBJ1-2; 7 bases align to TRBD1. The germline CDR1 and CDR2 sequences are SGHAT and FQDESV (reference sequence). The CDR3 extends over 16 amino acids. J was trimmed by 9 bases and V by 0 bases; bases with no gene match: 13. The CDR3 reads CASSLAPTGLFESYTF. The CDR3 nucleotides are TGTGCCAGCAGCTTAGCGCCGACAGGGCTGTTTGAGAGCTACACCTTC. The full variable domain, completed using reference TRBV11-1 and TRBJ1-2, is EAEVAQSPRYKITEKSQAVAFWCDPISGHATLYWYRQILGQGPELLVQFQDESVVDDSQLPKDRFSAERLKGVDSTLKIQPAELGDSAMYLCASSLAPTGLFESYTFGSGTRLTVV.

The chain has TRBV5-6 and TRBJ1-2; 9 positions match TRBD1. The V gene end was trimmed by 5 bases and the J gene end by 10 bases; junction bases not matched to a gene: 18. This CDR3 is built from 16 residues. Germline V gene data show CDR1 as SGHDT and CDR2 as YYEEEE. CDR3 nucleotides: TGTGCCAGCAGATCATTGGACCCCCTACAGGGGGCATTCTACACCTTC. Its protein is CASRSLDPLQGAFYTF.

The J gene is TRBJ2-3, the V gene TRBV29-1, with D perhaps TRBD1 (6 bases). In germline, CDR1 is SQVTM, CDR2 ANQGSEA. The length of the CDR3 is 14 residues. V lost 6 bases to trimming and J lost 1 base, with 14 bases between them. CDR3 sequence (DNA): TGCAGCGTCGAACGGGACACTGGCACAGATACGCAGTATTTT. This encodes CSVERDTGTDTQYF.

The chain links TRBV30 to TRBJ2-3, with TRBD1 matching 7 bases. After removal of 1 base from V and 4 bases from J, the junction contained 5 bases not matched to a gene. The CDR3 totals 14 residues. The germline V gene encodes CDR1 GTSNPN and CDR2 SVGIG (reference sequence). CDR3 loop: CAWSALTGADTQYF. The DNA of the CDR3 is TGTGCCTGGAGTGCTCTAACAGGGGCAGATACGCAGTATTTT.

V gene TRBV5-4 combines with J gene TRBJ2-5, with TRBD2 matching 8 bases. V was clipped by 2 bases and J by 1 base; unmatched bases: 7. Germline CDR1 reads SGHNT; CDR2 reads YYREEE (reference sequence). There are 16 residues in the CDR3. The CDR3 is CASSLRGSGAQETQYF. For the CDR3, the DNA is TGTGCCAGCAGCTTACGCGGTAGCGGGGCCCAAGAGACCCAGTACTTC.